This T cell receptor beta chain originates from a study of shared clonotypes between healthy human individuals. Overall study: Donor ages ranged 18 to 49 years: a couple of women, a few men.

The assay was immunoSEQ multiplex PCR, and TCRdb's table has in-frame clones only and misses some. The sample lists hundreds of thousands of clones; 90% to 97% were seen once. Overall study findings and caveats: Among donors, sharing of clonotypes was expected to be affected by sequencing depth. Rarefaction indicated that sorted-subset sequencing remained incomplete although depth was large.

To note about this clone: As yet, its antigen is unknown.

The CDR3 is 14 residues long. Trimming cost V 0 bases and J 4 bases, with 12 bases left between them. In germline, CDR1 is GTSNPN, CDR2 SVGIG (reference sequence). Source material: naive CD4+ T cells sorted from blood. Subset defined: CD45RA+ positively selected. This sequence was found in a woman aged 30 to 39 in good health. V and J are TRBV30 and TRBJ2-5; tentatively, D is TRBD2 (6 bases). DNA of the CDR3: TGTGCCTGGAGTGTACTCCGACTAGGAGAGACCCAGTACTTC. Its protein product is CAWSVLRLGETQYF. Drawing the rest from reference TRBV30 and TRBJ2-5, the complete variable domain is SQTIHQWPATLVQPVGSPLSLECTVEGTSNPNLYWYRQAAGRGLQLLFYSVGIGQISSEVPQNLSASRPQDRQFILSSKKLLLSDSGFYLCAWSVLRLGETQYFGPGTRLLVL.